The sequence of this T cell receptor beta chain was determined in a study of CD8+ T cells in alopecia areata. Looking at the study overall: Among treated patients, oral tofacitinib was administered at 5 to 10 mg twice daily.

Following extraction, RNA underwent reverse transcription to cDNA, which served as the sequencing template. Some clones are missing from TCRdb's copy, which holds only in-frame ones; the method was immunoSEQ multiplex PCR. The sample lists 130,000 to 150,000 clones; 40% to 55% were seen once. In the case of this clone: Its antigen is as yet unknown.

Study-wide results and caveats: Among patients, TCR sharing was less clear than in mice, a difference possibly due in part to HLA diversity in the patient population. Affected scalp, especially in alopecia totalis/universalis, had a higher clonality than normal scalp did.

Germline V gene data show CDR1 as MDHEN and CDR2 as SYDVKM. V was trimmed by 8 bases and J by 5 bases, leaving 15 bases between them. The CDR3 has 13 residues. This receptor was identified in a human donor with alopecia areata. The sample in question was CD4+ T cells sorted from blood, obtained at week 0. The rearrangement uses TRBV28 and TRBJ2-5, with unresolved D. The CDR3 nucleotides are TGTGCCAGCGGGATTAGAGAGGAGGAGACCCAGTACTTC. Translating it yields CASGIREEETQYF.